A single sample is the source of the 6 T cell receptor beta chains below, sequenced in a study of blood T cell repertoires in COVID-19. Produced via immunoSEQ multiplex PCR; TCRdb's table is partial and in-frame only. The data hold 200,000 to 300,000 clones, with about four fifths observed a single time. The sample taken for sequencing was peripheral blood. These receptors all come from a man in his fifties or sixties with acute or convalescent COVID-19.

This clone was recorded only once. V usage is TRBV6-6 and J usage is TRBJ2-2, with 7 bases aligning to TRBD1. Trimming at V came to 3 bases and at J to 1 base, leaving 5 bases not matched to a gene. The CDR3 totals 16 residues. Looked up from germline, CDR1 is MNHNY and CDR2 is SVGAGI (reference sequence). CDR3 coding DNA: TGTGCCAGCAGTTATCGAAGACAGGGGAACACCGGGGAGCTGTTTTTT. This translates into CASSYRRQGNTGELFF.

The chain combines TRBV7-9 with TRBJ1-4; 9 bases are shared with TRBD1. The CDR3 contains 15 residues. V lost 5 bases and J lost 8; bases outside the gene matches: 9. The germline V gene encodes CDR1 SEHNR and CDR2 FQNEAQ (reference sequence). Here the CDR3 reads CASSVRTGVDEKLFF. The CDR3 DNA reads TGTGCCAGCAGCGTAAGGACAGGGGTCGACGAAAAACTGTTTTTT. Filled out from reference TRBV7-9 and TRBJ1-4, the complete variable domain reads DTGVSQNPRHKITKRGQNVTFRCDPISEHNRLYWYRQTLGQGPEFLTYFQNEAQLEKSRLLSDRFSAERPKGSFSTLEIQRTEQGDSAMYLCASSVRTGVDEKLFFGSGTQLSVL.

The J gene is TRBJ1-2, the V gene TRBV29-1; 7 bases are shared with TRBD1. CDR3 size: 13 residues. Germline CDR1 SQVTM, CDR2 ANQGSEA. Unmatched junction bases numbered 7, after V lost 6 bases and J lost 3 bases. The CDR3 nucleotides are TGCAGCGTATCGACAGGGAGAGACTATGGCTACACCTTC. Its translation: CSVSTGRDYGYTF.

The chain is built from TRBV12-3 or TRBV12-4 and TRBJ2-7; TRBD1 might be the D (5 bases). Deletions cut 2 bases from V and 5 bases from J, with 10 bases between. This CDR3 has 13 amino acids. The CDR3 is CASSLTGPNEQYF. Written as DNA, the CDR3 is TGTGCCAGCAGTTTAACAGGCCCTAACGAGCAGTACTTC.

The rearrangement links TRBV7-3 to TRBJ1-1; 7 bases align to TRBD1. The germline CDR1 and CDR2 sequences are SGHTA and FQGTGA. Trimming at V came to 4 bases and at J to 4 bases, leaving 6 bases not matched to a gene. The CDR3 is 14 residues long. The CDR3 spells CASSSRGQATEAFF. The CDR3 region has the DNA TGTGCCAGCAGCTCGAGGGGGCAGGCCACTGAAGCTTTCTTT.

This clone was recorded once. The V call is TRBV28, the J call TRBJ1-6, with 8 bases fitting TRBD1. The length of the CDR3 is 14 residues. With V trimmed by 6 bases and J by 6 bases, 4 bases remained unmatched. Germline CDR1 is MDHEN and CDR2 is SYDVKM. In DNA form, the CDR3 reads TGTGCCAGCAGCTCTGGACAGGGTAATTCACCCCTCCACTTT. Its protein is CASSSGQGNSPLHF. Drawing the rest from reference TRBV28 and TRBJ1-6, the complete variable domain is DVKVTQSSRYLVKRTGEKVFLECVQDMDHENMFWYRQDPGLGLRLIYFSYDVKMKEKGDIPEGYSVSREKKERFSLILESASTNQTSMYLCASSSGQGNSPLHFGNGTRLTVT.